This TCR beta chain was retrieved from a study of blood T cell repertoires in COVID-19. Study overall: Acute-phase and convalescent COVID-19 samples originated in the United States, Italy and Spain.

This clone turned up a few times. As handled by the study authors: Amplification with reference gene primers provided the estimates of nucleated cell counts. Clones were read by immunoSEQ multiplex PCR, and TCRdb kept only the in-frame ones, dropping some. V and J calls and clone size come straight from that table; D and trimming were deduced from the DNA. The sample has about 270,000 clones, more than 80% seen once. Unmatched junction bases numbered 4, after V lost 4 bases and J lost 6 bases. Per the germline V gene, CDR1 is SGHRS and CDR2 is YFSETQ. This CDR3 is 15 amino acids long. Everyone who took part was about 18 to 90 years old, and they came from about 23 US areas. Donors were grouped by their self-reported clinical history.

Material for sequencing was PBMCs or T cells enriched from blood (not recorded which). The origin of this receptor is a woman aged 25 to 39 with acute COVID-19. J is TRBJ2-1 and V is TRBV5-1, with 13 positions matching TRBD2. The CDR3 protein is CASSKGLAGVNEQFF. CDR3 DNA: TGCGCCAGCAGCAAAGGACTAGCGGGAGTCAATGAGCAGTTCTTC.